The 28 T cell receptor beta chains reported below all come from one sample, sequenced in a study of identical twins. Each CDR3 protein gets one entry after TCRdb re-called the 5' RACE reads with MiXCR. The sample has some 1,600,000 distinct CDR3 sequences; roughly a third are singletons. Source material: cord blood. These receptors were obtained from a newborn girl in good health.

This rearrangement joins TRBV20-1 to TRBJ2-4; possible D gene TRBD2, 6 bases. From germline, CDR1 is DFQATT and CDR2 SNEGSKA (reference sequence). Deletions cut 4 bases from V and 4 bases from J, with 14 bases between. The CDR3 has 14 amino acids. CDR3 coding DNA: TGCAGTGCTAAAAGGAGGGACGGTAAAAACATTCAGTACTTC. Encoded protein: CSAKRRDGKNIQYF.

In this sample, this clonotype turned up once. CDR3 residues: CASSLSGIPRGYEQYF. CDR3 DNA: TGTGCCAGCAGCCTATCAGGAATCCCCAGGGGTTACGAGCAGTACTTC. The chain recombines TRBV28 with TRBJ2-7; TRBD1 is a possible D gene (6 bases). Germline CDR1 and CDR2: MDHEN and SYDVKM. Deletions cut 6 bases from V and 4 bases from J, with 22 bases between. This CDR3 spans 16 amino acids.

CDR3: CSARDSHQPQHF. The CDR3 region has the DNA TGCAGTGCTAGAGATAGTCATCAGCCCCAGCATTTT. The chain recombines TRBV20-1 with TRBJ1-5; no clear D. The CDR3 covers 12 residues. Per germline, CDR1 DFQATT and CDR2 SNEGSKA (reference sequence). Between the trimmed V and J ends, which lost 0 bases and 5 bases, there was a span of 5 bases.

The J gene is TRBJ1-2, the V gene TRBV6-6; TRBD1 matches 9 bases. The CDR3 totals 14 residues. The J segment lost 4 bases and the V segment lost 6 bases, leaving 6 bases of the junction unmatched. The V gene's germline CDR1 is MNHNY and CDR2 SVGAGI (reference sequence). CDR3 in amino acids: CASSLQGATYGYTF. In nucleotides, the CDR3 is TGTGCCAGCAGCCTACAGGGGGCAACCTATGGCTACACCTTC.

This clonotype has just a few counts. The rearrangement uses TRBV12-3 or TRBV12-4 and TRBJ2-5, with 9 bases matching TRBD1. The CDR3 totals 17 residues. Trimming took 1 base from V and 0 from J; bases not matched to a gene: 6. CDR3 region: CASSLDRGRGYQETQYF. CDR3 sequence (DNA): TGTGCCAGCAGTTTAGACAGGGGGCGCGGGTACCAAGAGACCCAGTACTTC.

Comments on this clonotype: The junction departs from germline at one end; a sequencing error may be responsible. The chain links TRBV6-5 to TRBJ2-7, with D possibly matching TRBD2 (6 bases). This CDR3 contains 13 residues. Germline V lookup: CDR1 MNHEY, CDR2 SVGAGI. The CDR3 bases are TGTGCCAACAGTTACGGGAGAACCTACGAGCAGTACTTC. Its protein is CANSYGRTYEQYF.

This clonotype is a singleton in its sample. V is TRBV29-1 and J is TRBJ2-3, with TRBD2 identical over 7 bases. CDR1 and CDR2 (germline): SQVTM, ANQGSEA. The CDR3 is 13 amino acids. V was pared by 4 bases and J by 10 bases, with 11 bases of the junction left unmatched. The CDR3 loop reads CSVGRLAELAQYF. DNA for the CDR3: TGCAGCGTTGGGAGGCTAGCGGAACTGGCGCAGTATTTT.

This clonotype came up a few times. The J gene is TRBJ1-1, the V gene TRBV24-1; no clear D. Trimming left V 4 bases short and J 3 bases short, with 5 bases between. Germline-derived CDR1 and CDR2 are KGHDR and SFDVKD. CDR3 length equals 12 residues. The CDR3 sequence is CATSDQDTEAFF. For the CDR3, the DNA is TGTGCCACCAGTGACCAGGACACTGAAGCTTTCTTT.

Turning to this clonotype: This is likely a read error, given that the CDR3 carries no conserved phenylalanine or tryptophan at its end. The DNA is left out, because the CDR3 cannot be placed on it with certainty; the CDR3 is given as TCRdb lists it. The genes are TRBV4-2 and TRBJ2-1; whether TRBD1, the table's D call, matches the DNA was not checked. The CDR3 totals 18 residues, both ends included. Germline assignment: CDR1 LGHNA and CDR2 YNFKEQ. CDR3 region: CASSQDGGFSQFFGPGTL.

As DNA, the CDR3 is TGTGCCAGCAGTTTACCAGGGGGCAATCAGCCCCAGTACTTC. Protein sequence: CASSLPGGNQPQYF. The chain couples TRBV27 to TRBJ2-5; 8 bases fit TRBD1. The CDR3 contains 14 residues. Germline V gene lookup returns CDR1 MNHEY and CDR2 SMNVEV (reference sequence). Germline trimming cut 2 bases from V and 9 bases from J; bases unmatched to any gene: 8.

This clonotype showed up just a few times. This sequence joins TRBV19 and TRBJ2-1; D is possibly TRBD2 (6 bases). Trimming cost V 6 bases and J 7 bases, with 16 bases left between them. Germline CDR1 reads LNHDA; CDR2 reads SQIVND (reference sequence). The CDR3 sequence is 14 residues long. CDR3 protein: CASRADWGENEQFF. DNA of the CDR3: TGTGCCAGTAGAGCTGATTGGGGGGAGAATGAGCAGTTCTTC.

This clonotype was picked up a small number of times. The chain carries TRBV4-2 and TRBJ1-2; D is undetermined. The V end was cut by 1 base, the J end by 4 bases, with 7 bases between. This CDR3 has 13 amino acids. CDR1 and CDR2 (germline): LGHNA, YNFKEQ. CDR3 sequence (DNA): TGTGCCAGCAGCCAAGGGGTAGCCTATGGCTACACCTTC. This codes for CASSQGVAYGYTF.

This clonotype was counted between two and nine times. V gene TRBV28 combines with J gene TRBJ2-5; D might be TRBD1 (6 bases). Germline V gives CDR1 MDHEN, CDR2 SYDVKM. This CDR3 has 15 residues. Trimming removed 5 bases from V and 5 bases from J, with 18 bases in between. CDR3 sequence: CASSSPTGSIETQYF. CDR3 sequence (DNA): TGTGCCAGCAGTAGCCCTACAGGGAGTATCGAGACCCAGTACTTC.

For the CDR3, the DNA is TGCAGTGCCCTAGGGTCACAGGGGCTCTACGAGCAGTTCTTC. Translated: CSALGSQGLYEQFF. V gene TRBV20-1 combines with J gene TRBJ2-1, with 7 bases matching TRBD1. V was pared by 6 bases and J by 10 bases, with 15 bases of the junction left unmatched. This CDR3 region has 14 residues. Germline V lookup: CDR1 DFQATT, CDR2 SNEGSKA (reference sequence).

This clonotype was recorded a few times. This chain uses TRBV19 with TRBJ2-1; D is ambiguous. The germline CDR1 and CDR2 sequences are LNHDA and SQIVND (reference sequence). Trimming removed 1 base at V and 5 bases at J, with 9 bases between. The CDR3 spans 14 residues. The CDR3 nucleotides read TGTGCCAGTAGTATAGTCGCTAGTCACAATGAGCAGTTCTTC. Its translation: CASSIVASHNEQFF.

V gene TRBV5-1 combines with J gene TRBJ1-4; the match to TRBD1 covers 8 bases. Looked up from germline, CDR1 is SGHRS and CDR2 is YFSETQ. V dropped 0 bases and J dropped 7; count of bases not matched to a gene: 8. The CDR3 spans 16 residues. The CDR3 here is CASSLGQGPGSEKLFF. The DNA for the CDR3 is TGCGCCAGCAGCTTGGGACAGGGGCCTGGGAGTGAAAAACTGTTTTTT.

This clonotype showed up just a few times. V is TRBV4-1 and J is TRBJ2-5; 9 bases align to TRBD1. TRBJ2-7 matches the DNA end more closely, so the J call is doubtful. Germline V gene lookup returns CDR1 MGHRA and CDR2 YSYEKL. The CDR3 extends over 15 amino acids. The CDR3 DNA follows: TGCGCCAGCAGCCAAGTATGGACAGGGGCCTACGAGCAGTACTTC. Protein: CASSQVWTGAYEQYF.

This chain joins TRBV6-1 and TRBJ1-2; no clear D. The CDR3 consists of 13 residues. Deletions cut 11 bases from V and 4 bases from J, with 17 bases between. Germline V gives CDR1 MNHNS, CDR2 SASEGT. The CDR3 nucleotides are TGTGCCGCCTGCTCGGACTGGGCCTATGGCTACACCTTC. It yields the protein CAACSDWAYGYTF.

In DNA form, the CDR3 reads TGTGCCAGCAGCCCCCGTGGCACTAGCTCCTACGAGCAGTACTTC. Translating it yields CASSPRGTSSYEQYF. The chain recombines TRBV7-2 with TRBJ2-7, with D maybe TRBD2 (5 bases). V was pared by 5 bases and J by 0 bases, with 14 bases between. Germline CDR1 SGHTA, CDR2 FQGNSA. The CDR3 has 15 amino acids.

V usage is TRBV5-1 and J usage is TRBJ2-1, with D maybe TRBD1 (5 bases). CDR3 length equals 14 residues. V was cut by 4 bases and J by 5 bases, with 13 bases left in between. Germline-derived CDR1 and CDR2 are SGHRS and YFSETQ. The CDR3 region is CASSPLQGNNEQFF. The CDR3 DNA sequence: TGCGCCAGCAGCCCCCTTCAGGGTAACAATGAGCAGTTCTTC.

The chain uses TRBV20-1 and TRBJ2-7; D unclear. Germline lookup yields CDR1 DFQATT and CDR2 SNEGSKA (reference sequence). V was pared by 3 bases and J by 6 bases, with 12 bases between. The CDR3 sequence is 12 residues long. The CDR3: CSARGTLGEQYF. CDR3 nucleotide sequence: TGCAGTGCTAGGGGCACCCTGGGCGAGCAGTACTTC.

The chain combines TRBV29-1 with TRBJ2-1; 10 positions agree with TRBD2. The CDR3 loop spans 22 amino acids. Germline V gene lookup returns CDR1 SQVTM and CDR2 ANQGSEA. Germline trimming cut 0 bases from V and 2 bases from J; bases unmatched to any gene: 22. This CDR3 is CSVEDPWSGLAPLVGAYNEQFF. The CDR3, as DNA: TGCAGCGTTGAAGATCCGTGGTCGGGACTAGCGCCCTTGGTGGGGGCCTACAATGAGCAGTTCTTC.

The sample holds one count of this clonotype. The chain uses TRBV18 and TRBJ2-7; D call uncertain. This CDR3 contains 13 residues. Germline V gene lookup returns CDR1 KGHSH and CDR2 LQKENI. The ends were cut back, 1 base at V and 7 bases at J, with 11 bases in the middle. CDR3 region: CASSPRGFGEQYF. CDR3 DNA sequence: TGTGCCAGCTCACCACGGGGATTCGGGGAGCAGTACTTC. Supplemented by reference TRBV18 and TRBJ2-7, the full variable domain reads NAGVMQNPRHLVRRRGQEARLRCSPMKGHSHVYWYRQLPEEGLKFMVYLQKENIIDESGMPKERFSAEFPKEGPSILRIQQVVRGDSAAYFCASSPRGFGEQYFGPGTRLTVT.

This CDR3 reads CASSPVGDSLLYEQYF. In DNA form, the CDR3 reads TGTGCCAGCAGTCCTGTAGGGGACAGTCTTCTTTACGAGCAGTACTTC. J is TRBJ2-7 and V is TRBV12-3 or TRBV12-4, with 7 nucleotides matching TRBD1. V was pared by 5 bases and J by 4 bases, with 14 bases of the junction left unmatched. The CDR3 covers 16 residues.

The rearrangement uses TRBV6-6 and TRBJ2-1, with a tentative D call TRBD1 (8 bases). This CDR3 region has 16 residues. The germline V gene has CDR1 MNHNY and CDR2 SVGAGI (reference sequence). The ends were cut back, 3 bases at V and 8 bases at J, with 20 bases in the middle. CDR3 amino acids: CASSYLGQVGRDEQFF. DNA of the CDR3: TGTGCCAGCAGTTATCTGGGACAGGTAGGGAGGGATGAGCAGTTCTTC.

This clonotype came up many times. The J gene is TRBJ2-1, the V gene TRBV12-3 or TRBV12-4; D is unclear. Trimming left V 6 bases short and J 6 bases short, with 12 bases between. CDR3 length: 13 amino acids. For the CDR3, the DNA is TGTGCCAGCAGAGCCGGGCTCCCCAATGAGCAGTTCTTC. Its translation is CASRAGLPNEQFF.

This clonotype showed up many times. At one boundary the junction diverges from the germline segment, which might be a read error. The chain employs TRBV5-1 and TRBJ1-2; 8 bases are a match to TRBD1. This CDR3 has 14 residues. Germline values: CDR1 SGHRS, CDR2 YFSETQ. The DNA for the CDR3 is TGTGCCAGCAGTCTCGGACAGGGTTATTATGGCTACACCTTC. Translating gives CASSLGQGYYGYTF.

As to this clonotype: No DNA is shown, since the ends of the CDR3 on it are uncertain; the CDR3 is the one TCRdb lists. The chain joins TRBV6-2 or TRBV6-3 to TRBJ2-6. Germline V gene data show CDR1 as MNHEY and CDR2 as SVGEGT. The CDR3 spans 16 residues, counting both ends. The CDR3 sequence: CASNGNFGSGANVRTF.